This is a list of T cell receptor beta chains from one sample in a study of blood T cell repertoires in COVID-19. Assay: immunoSEQ multiplex PCR; the TCRdb copy retains only in-frame clones and omits some. The data contain about 160,000 clones, about 83% of them singletons. The specimen was peripheral blood. These receptor sequences come from a woman of 80 years or more with acute or convalescent COVID-19. CDR3s include the opening cysteine and the closing phenylalanine or tryptophan. The D gene is left open where the match is weak. A row's size may be missing; if present it is once, few, many or a size class.

v_call	d_call	j_call	clone_size	cdr3_aa	cdr3_nt
TRBV10-2	.	TRBJ1-6	.	CASGRENSLHF	TGCGCCAGCGGCAGGGAAAATTCCCTCCACTTT
TRBV11-2	TRBD1	TRBJ2-2	.	CASSLRKPDRVYDGELFF	TGTGCCAGCAGCTTAAGAAAACCAGACAGGGTATATGACGGGGAGCTGTTTTTT
TRBV6-5	.	TRBJ1-5	.	CASRRTGQNQPQHF	TGTGCCAGCAGACGAACAGGGCAGAATCAGCCCCAGCATTTT
TRBV11-2	TRBD1	TRBJ1-6	few	CASSLMGQGDSPLHF	TGTGCCAGCAGCTTAATGGGACAGGGGGACTCACCCCTCCACTTT
TRBV18	.	TRBJ2-1	.	CASSPPSGSYNEQFF	TGTGCCAGCTCACCACCAAGCGGCTCCTACAATGAGCAGTTCTTC
TRBV4-1	.	TRBJ2-2	.	CASSQTPRGHLNTGELFF	TGCGCCAGCAGCCAAACCCCGAGGGGACACCTTAACACCGGGGAGCTGTTTTTT
TRBV18	.	TRBJ1-1	once	CASSGDHTEAFF	TGTGCCAGCTCTGGAGACCACACTGAAGCTTTCTTT
TRBV7-3	TRBD2	TRBJ2-1	.	CASSATGASGRNEQFF	TGTGCCAGCAGCGCTACAGGAGCTAGCGGGCGCAATGAGCAGTTCTTC
TRBV27	TRBD1	TRBJ1-2	.	CASSPGQGRGYTF	TGTGCCAGCAGCCCGGGACAGGGGCGAGGCTACACCTTC
TRBV18	TRBD2	TRBJ2-3	once	CASSPGGGLAGSDTQYF	TGTGCCAGCTCACCGGGCGGGGGACTAGCGGGGTCAGATACGCAGTATTTT
TRBV19	.	TRBJ2-1	once	CASRQDTEQFF	TGTGCCAGTAGGCAGGATACAGAGCAGTTCTTC
TRBV28	.	TRBJ2-7	few	CASSVMSSYEQYF	TGTGCCAGCAGTGTCATGAGCTCCTACGAGCAGTACTTC
TRBV28	TRBD2	TRBJ2-1	.	CASSSPGVAGNYNEQFF	TGTGCCAGCAGTTCCCCCGGAGTAGCGGGAAATTACAATGAGCAGTTCTTC
TRBV6-1	TRBD2	TRBJ2-1	.	CASSETSGRVEQFF	TGTGCCAGCAGTGAAACTAGCGGGAGGGTTGAGCAGTTCTTC
TRBV7-2	.	TRBJ2-2	few	CASSPRTKNTGELFF	TGTGCCAGCAGCCCTAGGACAAAGAACACCGGGGAGCTGTTTTTT
TRBV24-1	.	TRBJ1-6	few	CATSDLPRRGFSPLHF	TGTGCCACCAGTGATTTGCCTCGACGGGGGTTCTCACCCCTCCACTTT
TRBV2	.	TRBJ1-2	few	CASRLEGVSGYTF	TGTGCCAGCAGGTTAGAGGGGGTTAGCGGCTACACCTTC
TRBV24-1	.	TRBJ1-5	.	CATSDPKGGNQPQHF	TGTGCCACCAGTGATCCCAAGGGGGGGAATCAGCCCCAGCATTTT
TRBV28	.	TRBJ1-2	few	CASSTQGWAGYTF	TGTGCCAGCAGTACACAGGGATGGGCTGGCTACACCTTC
TRBV7-2	TRBD2	TRBJ2-2	.	CASSLGGLAKAGELFF	TGTGCCAGCAGCTTAGGGGGACTAGCGAAGGCCGGGGAGCTGTTTTTT
TRBV19	.	TRBJ1-2	.	CASSIGRRLRNYGYTF	TGTGCCAGTAGTATAGGAAGGAGGTTGAGGAACTATGGCTACACCTTC
TRBV7-9	.	TRBJ1-5	.	CASSRGNNQPQHF	TGTGCCAGCAGCCGAGGTAACAATCAGCCCCAGCATTTT
TRBV29-1	.	TRBJ2-5	.	CSVRRESETQYF	TGCAGCGTTCGACGGGAATCCGAGACCCAGTACTTC
TRBV7-9	.	TRBJ1-2	.	CASRRGGRGANYGYTF	TGTGCCAGCAGACGCGGAGGGAGGGGGGCTAACTATGGCTACACCTTC
TRBV19	TRBD1	TRBJ1-5	.	CASSPGTGPNQPQHF	TGTGCCAGTAGCCCCGGGACAGGGCCCAATCAGCCCCAGCATTTT
TRBV5-1	.	TRBJ2-2	.	CASSLIGITGELFF	TGCGCCAGCAGCTTAATCGGGATTACCGGGGAGCTGTTTTTT
TRBV27	TRBD1	TRBJ1-3	.	CASSLSFRDRGPVGGNTIYF	TGTGCCAGCAGTCTCTCTTTCCGGGACAGGGGGCCCGTTGGTGGAAACACCATATATTTT
TRBV5-4	.	TRBJ1-4	.	CASSPGTTNEKLFF	TGTGCCAGCAGCCCCGGGACAACTAATGAAAAACTGTTTTTT
TRBV4-1	.	TRBJ2-5	few	CASSREGNSPQETQYF	TGCGCCAGCAGCCGAGAAGGTAACAGTCCACAAGAGACCCAGTACTTC
TRBV6-1	.	TRBJ1-5	.	CASRAGTRNNQPQHF	TGTGCCAGCAGGGCCGGGACACGAAACAATCAGCCCCAGCATTTT
TRBV5-5	TRBD1	TRBJ2-7	.	CASSLVGTETYEQYF	TGTGCCAGCAGCTTGGTTGGGACAGAAACCTACGAGCAGTACTTC
TRBV28	.	TRBJ1-5	few	CASSLVRNSNQPQHF	TGTGCCAGCAGTTTGGTTAGAAACAGCAATCAGCCCCAGCATTTT
TRBV4-2	TRBD2	TRBJ2-7	.	CASSPSGGLTYEQYF	TGTGCCAGCAGTCCTAGCGGGGGTCTAACCTACGAGCAGTACTTC
TRBV9	TRBD2	TRBJ2-3	.	CASSSRASGSADTQYF	TGTGCCAGCAGCTCCCGGGCTAGCGGGAGTGCAGATACGCAGTATTTT
TRBV18	.	TRBJ2-1	.	CASSPRQVYNEQFF	TGTGCCAGCTCACCGCGACAGGTTTACAATGAGCAGTTCTTC
TRBV28	.	TRBJ1-5	.	CASIQGGGPSNQPQHF	TGTGCCAGCATCCAAGGTGGGGGCCCTAGCAATCAGCCCCAGCATTTT
TRBV15	.	TRBJ2-3	.	CATSRGRTDTQYF	TGTGCCACCAGCCGGGGTCGAACAGATACGCAGTATTTT
TRBV28	.	TRBJ1-6	.	CASSLWRGRDNSPLHF	TGTGCCAGCAGTTTATGGCGCGGGAGGGATAATTCACCCCTCCACTTT
TRBV6-5	.	TRBJ1-3	once	CAINDGGGSGNTIYF	TGTGCCATCAACGATGGGGGGGGCTCTGGAAACACCATATATTTT
TRBV7-2	.	TRBJ2-3	few	CASSPRRQVTDTQYF	TGTGCCAGCAGCCCGAGGCGGCAAGTCACAGATACGCAGTATTTT